Below, one T cell receptor beta chain is given with its context. This clone was detected only a few times. The antigen this receptor binds is unknown. No base quality information exists; no much larger clone differs at one position. The entire amount of isolated RNA was reverse transcribed using the High Capacity cDNA Reverse Transcription Kit, so the sequenced TCRB transcripts were expressed ones. Naive, central memory and regulatory T cell samples underwent deep immunoSEQ sequencing, averaging roughly 3.3 million total reads per sample. After sorted cells were lysed in RLT buffer, RNA was extracted with DNase-treated RNeasy Micro or Mini kits, with the choice depending on cell number. To prevent cross-contamination, every cell subset was processed on its own, while patient and healthy donor samples were processed together. Using the immunoSEQ multiplex PCR, TCRB sequences were amplified from cDNA into 87-bp fragments spanning the CDR3 region. The amplicons were sequenced using the Illumina HiSeq platform. Per the authors' processing: Synthetic template baselines were used to correct PCR bias computationally, reads within Hamming distance 2 were collapsed, and singletons that could not be merged were discarded. Reads were aligned against IMGT so that V, D and J genes, CDR3 length and insertions or deletions at six rearrangement sites could be assigned. Clonotype counts were normalized to sorted cell number within each subset before computing true diversity and Gini coefficients with the tcR R package. The overlap coefficient, calculated on TCRB nucleotide sequences, was used to measure repertoire sharing. This is the immuneACCESS table as TCRdb keeps it, with only in-frame sequences that have V and J called. A part of the clones is gone; compared with another copy, unresolved V genes explain less than half, and the rest is unexplained. The V and J calls and the clone size are those of that table, but D and trimming were determined from the DNA. The sample table holds almost 350,000 clones, of which approximately 9.7% were seen once. The ten most abundant clones make up around 1% of the sample.

Each donor gave one peripheral blood draw, around 0.12 L on average, collected into heparinised tubes. A BD FACSAria II was used to sort naive, central memory, regulatory and stem cell-like memory CD4+ T cells with a panel that included CD45RO, CCR7, CD25, CD127, CD95 and CD27. A purity above 95% was achieved for all sorted populations. Right away, PBMCs were isolated by Lymphoprep density gradient centrifugation and were stained directly, with no culture step. So that batch effects would be minimized, each experiment stained and sorted samples in pairs, pairing one healthy donor with one patient. This sample was included in a study of beta chain features in type 1 diabetes listed by TCRdb under 2018. About the investigation overall: Patients and healthy donors did not differ in mean age, gender distribution, total cell number or subset yield. A total of 107,917,701 sorted cells were examined across all samples, and a strong correlation was observed between cell number per subset and RNA yield. Whereas all 30 or so donors provided naive and central memory subsets, regulatory and stem cell-like memory subsets were isolated from just 8 patients and roughly eight healthy donors. The study compared TCRB repertoires of sorted circulating CD4+ T cell subsets between recently diagnosed type 1 diabetes patients and matched healthy donors. What the research found in general, with its limitations: In all four CD4+ subsets, TCRB CDR3 length was moderately but significantly shorter in type 1 diabetes patients. Naive, central memory and regulatory TCRB repertoires appeared more similar among patients than among healthy donors. At VDJ recombination sites, type 1 diabetes patients had fewer insertions and more deleted nucleotides, which implies abnormalities in thymic rearrangement. Because the HLA sub-analyses included only small numbers of individuals, any influence of HLA type on TCRB rearrangement was left unresolved. Because cDNA was sequenced instead of genomic DNA, highly expressing activated cells could be over-represented, though the groups showed no difference in activation or CD3 levels. Shorter templates might be favored by PCR, yet because patient and control samples were amplified and corrected together, any such skew would affect both groups equally.

Sequenced sample: central memory CD4+ T cells from blood. The source is a man aged 25 to 40 with type 1 diabetes.

CDR3 protein: CASSVAPGGNQPQHF. The DNA reads as follows: TGTGCCAGCAGCGTAGCTCCAGGGGGCAATCAGCCCCAGCATTTT. This receptor chain uses TRBV9 and TRBJ1-5; a weak D assignment points to TRBD1 (6 bases agree). V drops 0 bases and J drops 2 bases, leaving 9 bases in between. From a lookup of the germline V gene, CDR1 and CDR2 are SGDLS and YYNGEE. From its cysteine to its phenylalanine, the CDR3 spans 15 amino acids. The DNA shown is the 45-base CDR3, in frame from base 1.